This TCR beta chain was sequenced in a study of T cell responses to AZD1222 COVID-19 vaccine (dated by TCRdb to 2020 to 2023). A note on the overall study: AZD1222 recipients given second doses at about 4 weeks or at about 12 weeks were pooled, since spike-specific TCR depth and breadth were not found to differ between the two schedules. Trial participants were enrolled by age into 18-55, 56-69 and 70-plus year subgroups, with approximately 150, 28 and 58 TCR-sequenced participants respectively. TCR sequencing was performed for fewer than 250 trial participants, of whom 200 to 220 were given two doses of AZD1222 and roughly 25 were given two doses of MenACWY control vaccine.

A distance of 12 bases separates the germline ends of V and J, which lose 5 bases and 5 bases respectively. CDR1 and CDR2 are read off the germline V gene as SGHTA and FQGTGA. Taken from cysteine to phenylalanine, the CDR3 has 13 residues. The only DNA kept is the CDR3, 39 bases in frame from the first base. Of note for this clone: Its antigen has not been determined. One base away there is no much larger clone; base qualities are not given.

General study outcomes and caveats: Participants were mostly white British and included more females than males, and it was suggested by the authors that clonal diversity may have been underestimated. Conclusions about previously exposed vaccinees are limited because only five to seven AZD1222 recipients were SARS-CoV-2 seropositive at baseline. Spike-specific TCR breadth and depth rose significantly after two AZD1222 doses compared with day 0 and with MenACWY recipients. CD4 TCRs associated with the vaccine covered the entire spike protein, and the dominant responses were in regions 160-218 and 743-854. The 56-69-year group was small, and its depth increase did not reach significance, likely because of low power. Reportedly, almost half of the unique spike-specific TCRs recognized epitopes lying outside the regions that are mutated in the B.1.351 and B.1.1.7 variants. Because no day 14 peak-response samples were available, the repertoires could be characterized only after the peak T cell response.

Per the publication, the time point label means: baseline before first vaccination. The vaccinee samples were drawn from two UK trials, COV001 and COV002, one of which was a single-blind randomized controlled phase 2/3 trial testing AZD1222 (ChAdOx1 nCoV-19) in healthy adults. Trial participant PBMC samples were collected at day 0 and day 28 after the second dose for TCRbeta chain sequencing. The CDR3 regions of human TCRbeta chains were analyzed by immunosequencing. The original pipeline was this. Repertoire TCRs were checked for matches against a reference library of SARS-CoV-2-specific TCRs that had been generated using the MIRA antigen-specificity platform. Breadth was defined as the fraction of unique TCRs that were SARS-CoV-2-associated. Depth was defined as the fraction of total T cells that were SARS-CoV-2-associated. Using the MIRA data, each spike-specific TCR was mapped to the spike region that the TCR reacts to and placed in a CD4 or CD8 class. Log10-transformed breadth and depth values were compared by one-way ANOVA with Sidak's multiple comparisons tests. Drawn from immuneACCESS, this table holds only the in-frame rearrangements with V and J called that TCRdb kept. Clones are partly lost; checked studies trace under half to an unresolved V gene and leave the rest unexplained. Clone size and the V and J calls come from that table; the DNA yielded D and trimming. This sample comprises 150,000 to 180,000 clones, around 90% of them detected only once. Under 20% of the sample lies in the top ten.

The rearrangement combines TRBV7-3 with TRBJ2-5; there is no confident call for the D gene. The source of this sequence is an adult in good health. The specimen was peripheral blood, collected on day 0 of AZD1222 vaccination. The encoded CDR3 is CASSRGSSETQYF. Read as DNA, the sequence is TGTGCCAGCAGCCGAGGCAGCTCCGAGACCCAGTACTTC.